This T cell receptor beta chain came from a study of beta chain features in type 1 diabetes. General study findings and limits: Cells with high TCR expression could be over-represented by cDNA sequencing. Among patients with Type 1 diabetes, TCRB CDR3s were moderately but significantly shorter in every one of the four CD4+ subsets. Researchers reported that naive, central memory and Treg TCRB repertoires appeared more similar in patients than in healthy donors.

Expressed TCRB transcripts were sequenced after all isolated RNA was converted to cDNA. Naive, central memory and regulatory T cell samples yielded around 3.4 million reads on average. The repertoire was sequenced with immunoSEQ multiplex PCR; TCRdb's copy has only in-frame clones and lacks some. The table records 60,000 or so clones, 59% of them present only once. Points on this clone: The target antigen is unknown.

The sequenced sample consisted of Tregs from blood. The TCR comes from a woman aged 18-29 years in good health.

The CDR3 reads CASSRTGSYGYTF. Here the CDR3 DNA reads TGTGCCAGCAGTCGGACAGGGAGCTATGGCTACACCTTC. The rearrangement joins TRBV6-6 to TRBJ1-2; 8 bases align to TRBD1. CDR3 length: 13 residues. Trimming removed 5 bases from V and 4 bases from J; junction bases left unmatched: 3. Germline loops: CDR1 MNHNY, CDR2 SVGAGI (reference sequence).